Included here is one TCR beta chain sequence, with context. The antigen remains unidentified. This sample is drawn from a study of graft-versus-host responses after intestinal transplantation. Method: immunoSEQ multiplex PCR; TCRdb's copy keeps in-frame clones and lacks some. The sample includes 90,000 to 150,000 clones, roughly 95% of them seen just once. Unmatched junction bases numbered 12, after V lost 4 bases and J lost 7 bases. CDR1 is SGHKS, CDR2 YYEKEE, per germline (reference sequence). The CDR3 totals 15 residues. This rearrangement joins TRBV5-5 to TRBJ1-1; 8 nucleotides agree with TRBD1. The source material was unstimulated CD8+ T cells sorted from spleen or lymph node cells, sampled before intestinal transplant. The TCR comes from a human donor who received an intestinal transplant. Written as DNA, the CDR3 is TGTGCCAGCAGCCTCCGACAGGGGCTCGTTATTGAAGCTTTCTTT. Protein: CASSLRQGLVIEAFF.